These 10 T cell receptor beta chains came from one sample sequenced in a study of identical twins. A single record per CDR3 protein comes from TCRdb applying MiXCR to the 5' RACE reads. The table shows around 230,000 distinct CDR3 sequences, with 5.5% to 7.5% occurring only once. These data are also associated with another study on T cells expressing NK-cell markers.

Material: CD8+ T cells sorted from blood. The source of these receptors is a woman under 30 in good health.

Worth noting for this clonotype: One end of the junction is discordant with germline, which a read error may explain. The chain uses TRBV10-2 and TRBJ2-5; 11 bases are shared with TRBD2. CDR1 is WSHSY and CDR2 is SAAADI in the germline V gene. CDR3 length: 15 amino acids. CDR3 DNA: TGCGCCAGCAGCCGCCCCGAGACTAGCGGGGCCCGTTTAACCTTC. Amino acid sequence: CASSRPETSGARLTF.

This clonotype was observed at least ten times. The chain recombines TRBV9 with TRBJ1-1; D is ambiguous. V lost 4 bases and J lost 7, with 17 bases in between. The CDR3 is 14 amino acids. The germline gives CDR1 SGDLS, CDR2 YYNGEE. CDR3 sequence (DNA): TGTGCCAGCAGCCCCCCCGGGAAGAAAAATGAAGCTTTCTTT. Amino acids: CASSPPGKKNEAFF.

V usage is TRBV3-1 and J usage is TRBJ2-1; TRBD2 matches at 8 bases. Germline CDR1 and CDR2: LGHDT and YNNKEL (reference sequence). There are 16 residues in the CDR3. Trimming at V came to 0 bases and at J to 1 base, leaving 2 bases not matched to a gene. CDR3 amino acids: CASSQEAGGSYNEQFF. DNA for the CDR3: TGTGCCAGCAGCCAAGAGGCGGGGGGATCCTACAATGAGCAGTTCTTC.

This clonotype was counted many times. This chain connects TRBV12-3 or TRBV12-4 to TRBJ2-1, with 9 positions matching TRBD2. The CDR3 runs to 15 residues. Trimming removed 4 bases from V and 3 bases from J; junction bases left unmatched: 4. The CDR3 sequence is CASSSMRGGYNEQFF. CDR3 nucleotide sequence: TGTGCCAGCAGTTCCATGCGGGGGGGCTACAATGAGCAGTTCTTC.

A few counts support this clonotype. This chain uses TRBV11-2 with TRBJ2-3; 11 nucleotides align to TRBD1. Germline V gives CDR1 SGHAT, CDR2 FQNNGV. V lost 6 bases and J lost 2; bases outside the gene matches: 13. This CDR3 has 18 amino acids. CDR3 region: CASRGTGGPGYFTDTQYF. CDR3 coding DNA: TGTGCCAGCAGAGGGACAGGGGGTCCCGGGTATTTCACAGATACGCAGTATTTT. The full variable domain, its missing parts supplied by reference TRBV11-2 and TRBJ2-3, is EAGVAQSPRYKIIEKRQSVAFWCNPISGHATLYWYQQILGQGPKLLIQFQNNGVVDDSQLPKDRFSAERLKGVDSTLKIQPAKLEDSAVYLCASRGTGGPGYFTDTQYFGPGTRLTVL.

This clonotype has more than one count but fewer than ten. CDR3 protein: CASSQEDGSGSTDTQYF. CDR3 nucleotide sequence: TGCGCCAGCAGCCAAGAAGACGGTAGCGGGAGCACAGATACGCAGTATTTT. The rearrangement uses TRBV4-3 and TRBJ2-3; TRBD2 agrees at 7 bases. Losses at the gene ends were 0 bases for V and 0 bases for J; bases not matched to a gene: 6. From germline, CDR1 is LGHNA and CDR2 YSLEER. The CDR3 runs 17 residues.

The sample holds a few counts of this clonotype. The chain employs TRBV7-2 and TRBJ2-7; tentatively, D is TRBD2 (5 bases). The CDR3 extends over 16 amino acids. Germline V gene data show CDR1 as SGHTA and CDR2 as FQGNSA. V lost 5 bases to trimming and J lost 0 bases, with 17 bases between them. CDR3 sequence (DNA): TGTGCCAGCAGCCCCTCCGCGGGTGCCAACTCCTACGAGCAGTACTTC. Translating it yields CASSPSAGANSYEQYF.

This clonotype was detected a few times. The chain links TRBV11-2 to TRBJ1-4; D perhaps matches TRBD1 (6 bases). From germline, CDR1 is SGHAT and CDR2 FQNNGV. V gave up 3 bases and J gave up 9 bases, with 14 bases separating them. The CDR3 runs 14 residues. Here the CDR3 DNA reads TGTGCCAGCAGCTTCGGGGGCGGAGAAAAAAAACTGTTTTTT. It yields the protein CASSFGGGEKKLFF.

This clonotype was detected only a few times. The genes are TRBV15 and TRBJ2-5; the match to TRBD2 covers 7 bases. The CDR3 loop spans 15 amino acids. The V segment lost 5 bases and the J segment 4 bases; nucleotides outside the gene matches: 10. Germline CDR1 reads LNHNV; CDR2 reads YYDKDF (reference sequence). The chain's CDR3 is CATSGPGREAETQYF. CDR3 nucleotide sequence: TGTGCCACCAGCGGACCGGGGAGGGAGGCAGAGACCCAGTACTTC.

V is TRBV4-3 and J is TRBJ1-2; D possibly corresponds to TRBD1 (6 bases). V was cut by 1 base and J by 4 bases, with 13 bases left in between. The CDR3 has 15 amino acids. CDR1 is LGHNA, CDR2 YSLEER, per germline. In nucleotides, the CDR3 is TGCGCCAGCAGCCAAGTAGGGGGACGGCGCTATGGCTACACCTTC. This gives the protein CASSQVGGRRYGYTF.